The TCR beta chain under discussion was sequenced for a study of cytomegalovirus exposure and HLA in healthy donors. This table comes from immunoSEQ multiplex PCR, and its TCRdb copy is limited to in-frame clones, with some not included. The data contain approximately 160,000 clones, about 88% of them singletons. To note about this clone: Its antigen is not identified.

The ends lost 5 bases at V and 2 bases at J; junction bases unmatched: 9. This CDR3 has 16 residues. Germline CDR1 is SGHVS and CDR2 is FQNEAQ. Points from the study as a whole: The finding came from a later analysis; first-cohort TCR clusters tended to co-occur in the 95 to 150 validation repertoires. Reports indicated that the classifier achieved high specificity and sensitivity in diagnosing cytomegalovirus status. There were fewer than 200 TCR beta chains listed as cytomegalovirus-associated.

This TCR came from a woman aged 18-29 years in good health and CMV-seropositive. V usage is TRBV7-8 and J usage is TRBJ2-3; TRBD2 agrees at 8 bases. Sequenced input: PBMCs. CDR3 DNA: TGTGCCAGCAGCAACCTGGGACTAGGTAACACAGATACGCAGTATTTT. Translating gives CASSNLGLGNTDTQYF.